These 7 T cell receptor beta chains were all obtained from the same sample, sequenced in a study of blood T cell repertoires in COVID-19 (dated by TCRdb to the early 2020s). The library was prepared using the immunoSEQ multiplex PCR assay. TCRdb limited this immuneACCESS table to in-frame rearrangements with V and J called. A share of clones is missing; checked studies link under half to unresolved V genes, and the rest is unexplained. This sample comprises just over 65,000 clones, nearly 90% of them detected only once. Approximately 1.5% of the sample rests with the top ten. Sequencing was carried out using peripheral blood. All receptors come from a man aged 55 to 70 with acute or convalescent COVID-19.

The CDR3 DNA is TGTGCCTGGAGTGCCAGCCGGGGGACAGGGGTATCACCCCTCCACTTT. Amino acid sequence: CAWSASRGTGVSPLHF. The V and J genes are TRBV30 and TRBJ1-6; 10 bases match TRBD1. CDR1 is GTSNPN and CDR2 is SVGIG in the germline V gene (reference sequence). Losses at the gene ends were 1 base for V and 10 bases for J; bases not matched to a gene: 10. The CDR3 extends over 16 amino acids.

The chain employs TRBV6-1 and TRBJ1-5; 8 bases fit TRBD1. V gave up 2 bases and J gave up 4 bases; unmatched junction bases: 4. Germline-derived CDR1 and CDR2 are MNHNS and SASEGT. The CDR3 loop spans 15 amino acids. The CDR3 region has the DNA TGTGCCAGCAGTGAATGGGGACAGGTTAATCAGCCCCAGCATTTT. Translating it yields CASSEWGQVNQPQHF.

The rearrangement links TRBV20-1 to TRBJ1-1; D possibly corresponds to TRBD1 (5 bases). V was shortened by 6 bases and J by 3 bases, with 8 bases between the two germline ends. Germline lookup yields CDR1 DFQATT and CDR2 SNEGSKA (reference sequence). The CDR3 length is 11 residues. As DNA, the CDR3 is TGCAGTGCCCCGGGGGACACTGAAGCTTTCTTT. Translated, it gives CSAPGDTEAFF.

This chain connects TRBV5-1 to TRBJ1-3, with D possibly being TRBD1 (5 bases). Trimming stripped 2 bases from V and 4 bases from J, with 13 bases between. CDR3 length: 15 amino acids. Germline assignment: CDR1 SGHRS and CDR2 YFSETQ. The CDR3 DNA follows: TGCGCCAGCAGCTTACAAGGAACAGGCGGAAACACCATATATTTT. Protein product: CASSLQGTGGNTIYF.

The CDR3 here is CASSIGRLRGEQYF. DNA for the CDR3: TGTGCCAGTAGTATAGGCAGGCTTCGGGGCGAGCAGTACTTC. This rearrangement joins TRBV19 to TRBJ2-7; weak D call: TRBD2 (5 bases). Germline V lookup: CDR1 LNHDA, CDR2 SQIVND (reference sequence). This CDR3 is 14 amino acids long. V was clipped by 1 base and J by 6 bases, with 13 bases between them.

V is TRBV5-1 and J is TRBJ2-1; 10 nucleotides line up with TRBD1. The CDR3 runs to 15 residues. Germline assignment: CDR1 SGHRS and CDR2 YFSETQ. Unmatched junction bases numbered 5, after V lost 4 bases and J lost 4 bases. CDR3 coding DNA: TGCGCCAGCAGCAACGGGACAGGGGCGTACAATGAGCAGTTCTTC. This translates into CASSNGTGAYNEQFF.

The V and J genes are TRBV5-6 and TRBJ2-1; weak D call: TRBD1 (5 bases). The germline V and J ends were trimmed by 3 bases and 8 bases, with 12 bases remaining between them. The CDR3 is 13 residues long. The germline gives CDR1 SGHDT, CDR2 YYEEEE. The CDR3 spells CASSSTDRDEQFF. The CDR3 DNA reads TGTGCCAGCAGCTCGACAGATAGGGATGAGCAGTTCTTC.